The 16 T cell receptor beta chains listed next were all sequenced from one sample in a study of blood T cell repertoires in COVID-19. Profiling relied on immunoSEQ multiplex PCR, and the TCRdb table lists in-frame clones only, not all of them. The data show more than 300,000 clones, around 82% seen once. Sequencing input: peripheral blood. Receptor source: a woman between 50 and 59 years old with acute or convalescent COVID-19.

The chain recombines TRBV7-2 with TRBJ1-5; TRBD1 aligns across 8 bases. V gave up 5 bases and J gave up 2 bases; unmatched junction bases: 2. Germline assignment: CDR1 SGHTA and CDR2 FQGNSA. The CDR3 totals 14 residues. The CDR3 nucleotides are TGTGCCAGCAGCCCGGACAGGGGCAATCAGCCCCAGCATTTT. Residues: CASSPDRGNQPQHF.

The V call is TRBV6-5, the J call TRBJ2-3, with a tentative D call TRBD2 (7 bases). Germline V lookup: CDR1 MNHEY, CDR2 SVGAGI. This CDR3 contains 13 residues. Trimming removed 9 bases at V and 7 bases at J, with 17 bases between. CDR3 region: CASCGGPVHTQYF. CDR3 DNA sequence: TGTGCCAGTTGCGGGGGCCCTGTCCATACGCAGTATTTT.

This rearrangement joins TRBV6-5 to TRBJ1-1; the match to TRBD1 covers 10 bases. Germline values: CDR1 MNHEY, CDR2 SVGAGI. V was clipped by 5 bases and J by 4 bases; unmatched bases: 4. The CDR3 is 14 amino acids. CDR3 protein: CASSRQGAGTEAFF. The CDR3, as DNA: TGTGCCAGCAGTCGACAGGGGGCAGGCACTGAAGCTTTCTTT.

The rearrangement links TRBV7-2 to TRBJ1-1; D is uncertain. This CDR3 comprises 14 residues. The germline CDR1 and CDR2 sequences are SGHTA and FQGNSA. V lost 1 base to trimming and J lost 0 bases, with 6 bases between them. Here the CDR3 DNA reads TGTGCCAGCAGCTTAGATCACTTGAACACTGAAGCTTTCTTT. Its translation is CASSLDHLNTEAFF.

This CDR3 is CAWSSGRAPWPQYF. In nucleotides, the CDR3 is TGTGCCTGGAGTAGCGGGAGGGCCCCTTGGCCCCAGTACTTC. This chain links TRBV30 with TRBJ2-5, with 10 bases identical to TRBD2. The CDR3 totals 14 residues. V was pared by 2 bases and J by 9 bases, with 9 bases of the junction left unmatched. CDR1 is GTSNPN and CDR2 is SVGIG in the germline V gene (reference sequence).

This clone was recorded only once. This chain connects TRBV7-9 to TRBJ1-3, with unresolved D. Germline CDR1 reads SEHNR; CDR2 reads FQNEAQ (reference sequence). The V end was cut by 4 bases, the J end by 0 bases, with 10 bases between. The CDR3 has 15 residues. For the CDR3, the DNA is TGTGCCAGCAGCTCCGCAGGTAGCTCTGGAAACACCATATATTTT. Protein product: CASSSAGSSGNTIYF.

This clone has just a few counts. This rearrangement joins TRBV3-1 (or the pseudogene TRBV3-2) to TRBJ2-2; 7 nucleotides align to TRBD2. V was clipped by 0 bases and J by 4 bases; unmatched bases: 5. The germline V gene has CDR1 LGHDT and CDR2 YNNKEL (reference sequence). The CDR3 runs 16 residues. The CDR3 loop is CASSQEPAGRTGELFF. CDR3 DNA sequence: TGTGCCAGCAGCCAAGAACCAGCGGGGCGCACCGGGGAGCTGTTTTTT.

The chain joins TRBV3-1 (or the pseudogene TRBV3-2) to TRBJ1-2; D call uncertain. The CDR3 extends over 14 amino acids. The V gene's germline CDR1 is LGHDT and CDR2 YNNKEL (reference sequence). Trimming took 4 bases from V and 3 from J, leaving 12 bases between them. The CDR3 bases are TGTGCCAGCAGCCCCTTAGGACTCGACTATGGCTACACCTTC. Its translation: CASSPLGLDYGYTF.

This chain joins TRBV27 and TRBJ1-2, with D unresolved. Trimming removed 0 bases at V and 6 bases at J, with 11 bases between. The germline CDR1 and CDR2 sequences are MNHEY and SMNVEV (reference sequence). This CDR3 has 14 amino acids. CDR3 DNA sequence: TGTGCCAGCAGTTTATCAGGCGGAGGCGATGGCTACACCTTC. Translating gives CASSLSGGGDGYTF.

This clone was observed once. The V gene is TRBV5-5, the J gene TRBJ2-1; 9 bases are shared with TRBD2. V trimming: 3 bases; J trimming: 8 bases; junction bases outside the gene matches: 6. From germline, CDR1 is SGHKS and CDR2 YYEKEE (reference sequence). The CDR3 covers 14 residues. The CDR3 spells CASSSGTSFHEQFF. CDR3 DNA: TGTGCCAGCAGCTCCGGGACTAGCTTTCATGAGCAGTTCTTC.

The V call is TRBV2, the J call TRBJ1-1; TRBD1 might be the D (5 bases). Trimming took off 5 bases at V and 4 bases at J, with 11 bases between the two ends. This CDR3 has 13 amino acids. Germline CDR1 is SNHLY and CDR2 is FYNNEI. CDR3 residues: CASSRQGGTEAFF. The CDR3 coding sequence is TGTGCCAGCAGTCGTCAGGGTGGCACTGAAGCTTTCTTT.

The chain employs TRBV24-1 and TRBJ2-1; D may be TRBD1 (8 bases). The V gene's germline CDR1 is KGHDR and CDR2 SFDVKD. The CDR3 has 16 amino acids. The V end was cut by 2 bases, the J end by 7 bases, with 17 bases between. Here the CDR3 reads CATSDSGQGGLNEQFF. The CDR3 DNA follows: TGTGCCACCAGTGATTCCGGACAGGGAGGGTTAAATGAGCAGTTCTTC.

The rearrangement links TRBV11-3 to TRBJ1-1; maybe TRBD1 (5 bases). V was clipped by 2 bases and J by 5 bases, with 12 bases between them. This CDR3 region has 14 residues. In germline, CDR1 is SGHNT, CDR2 YENEEA. The CDR3 DNA reads as TGTGCCAGCAGCTTATATGGGGGGGAGACTGAAGCTTTCTTT. Translated: CASSLYGGETEAFF.

The genes are TRBV4-1 and TRBJ2-3, with 8 bases that match TRBD1. The germline CDR1 and CDR2 sequences are MGHRA and YSYEKL. Unmatched junction bases numbered 6, after V lost 3 bases and J lost 1 base. The CDR3 has 16 residues. The CDR3 spells CASSQVQGAGTDTQYF. The CDR3 bases are TGCGCCAGCAGCCAGGTTCAGGGGGCCGGCACAGATACGCAGTATTTT.

The chain carries TRBV3-1 (or the pseudogene TRBV3-2) and TRBJ2-5; D possibly corresponds to TRBD1 (6 bases). The V gene lost 2 bases and the J gene lost 5 bases, with 12 bases spanning the gap. The CDR3 is 14 amino acids. Looked up from germline, CDR1 is LGHDT and CDR2 is YNNKEL (reference sequence). CDR3: CASSQFGGEETQYF. CDR3 DNA sequence: TGTGCCAGCAGCCAATTTGGGGGCGAGGAGACCCAGTACTTC.

The rearrangement uses TRBV5-6 and TRBJ2-3, with D unclear. This CDR3 region has 14 residues. The V gene lost 0 bases and the J gene lost 4 bases, with 9 bases spanning the gap. Germline V gives CDR1 SGHDT, CDR2 YYEEEE. CDR3 residues: CASSLGTAADTQYF. CDR3 DNA: TGTGCCAGCAGCTTGGGAACAGCAGCAGATACGCAGTATTTT.